These 21 T cell receptor beta chains were sequenced from one sample in a study of regulatory T cells in long-lasting Graves disease. Arm-PCR of CDR3 regions with iRepertoire HTBI primers generated TCR beta libraries. TCRdb passed the multiplex PCR reads through MiXCR, listing each CDR3 protein once. The sample shows roughly 500,000 distinct CDR3 sequences, roughly 14% of them seen only once. Time point noted: newly diagnosed GD, antithyroid drugs for less than 3 months. PBMC RNA was the source of the TCR library. This sample was shared with a second study, whose subject was T cells in Graves' hyperthyroidism and ophthalmopathy.

Specimen: peripheral blood mononuclear cells (PBMCs), collected at new diagnosis, from a patient treated with antithyroid drugs. These receptors originate from a man aged 25 to 40 with Graves disease.

This clonotype turned up a few times. V is TRBV30 and J is TRBJ2-5, with a possible D match to TRBD1 (5 bases). This CDR3 spans 12 amino acids. Germline loops: CDR1 GTSNPN, CDR2 SVGIG (reference sequence). The germline V and J ends were trimmed by 5 bases and 5 bases, with 12 bases remaining between them. For the CDR3, the DNA is TGTGCCTGGGGGGCCCTCGGGGAGACCCAGTACTTC. This sequence encodes CAWGALGETQYF.

In the case of this clonotype: A read error is possible here, since a much larger clone lies one base away. The chain couples TRBV2 to TRBJ1-5; D is unclear. V shed 2 bases and J shed 1 base, with 12 bases lying between them. Germline V gene sequence: CDR1 SNHLY, CDR2 FYNNEI. The CDR3 runs to 16 residues. CDR3 in DNA: TGTGCCAGCAGTGAAAGGGAGGGCATCAGCAATCAGCCCCAGCATTTT. It yields the protein CASSEREGISNQPQHF.

The chain carries TRBV7-9 and TRBJ1-3, with D possibly matching TRBD1 (5 bases). The CDR3 spans 15 residues. The germline CDR1 and CDR2 sequences are SEHNR and FQNEAQ (reference sequence). V dropped 8 bases and J dropped 8 bases, with 22 bases sitting between them. This CDR3 is CASDDGTPLGHTIYF. The DNA of the CDR3 is TGTGCCAGCGACGACGGGACCCCACTAGGGCACACCATATATTTT.

This clonotype was seen at least ten times. Here the CDR3 reads CSARDSSGRAYNEQFF. Written as DNA, the CDR3 is TGCAGTGCTAGAGACTCTAGCGGGAGGGCCTACAATGAGCAGTTCTTC. The chain carries TRBV20-1 and TRBJ2-1, with 12 bases that match TRBD2. The CDR3 is 16 amino acids. Germline V lookup: CDR1 DFQATT, CDR2 SNEGSKA (reference sequence). Trimming removed 0 bases from V and 2 bases from J; junction bases left unmatched: 2.

The chain recombines TRBV20-1 with TRBJ1-2; 9 bases agree with TRBD1. The V and J ends lost 6 bases and 0 bases, in that order; junction bases with no gene match: 8. The germline V gene has CDR1 DFQATT and CDR2 SNEGSKA (reference sequence). CDR3 size: 15 residues. The CDR3 loop reads CSAGGQGSTNYGYTF. DNA of the CDR3: TGCAGTGCGGGCGGACAGGGGAGTACTAACTATGGCTACACCTTC.

The rearrangement uses TRBV18 and TRBJ2-1, with D perhaps matching TRBD2 (6 bases). V was clipped by 3 bases and J by 12 bases, with 9 bases between them. The germline V gene has CDR1 KGHSH and CDR2 LQKENI. The CDR3 is made up of 11 amino acids. CDR3 sequence: CASSPGSGQFF. DNA for the CDR3: TGTGCCAGCTCACCGGGTAGCGGGCAGTTCTTC.

This clonotype was recorded at least ten times. The chain joins TRBV12-3 or TRBV12-4 to TRBJ2-3; possibly TRBD2 for D (5 bases). The CDR3 covers 14 residues. Trimming pared 5 bases from V and 5 bases from J, leaving 14 bases between. CDR3 bases: TGTGCCAGCAGTCCTACTAGAGTTGGAGATACGCAGTATTTT. Residues: CASSPTRVGDTQYF.

This chain uses TRBV20-1 with TRBJ1-4; no firm D call. The germline CDR1 and CDR2 sequences are DFQATT and SNEGSKA (reference sequence). The CDR3 sequence is 12 residues long. V lost 6 bases and J lost 4, with 9 bases in between. The CDR3 sequence is CSAPGSNEKLFF. In DNA, the CDR3 is TGCAGTGCCCCGGGGAGTAATGAAAAACTGTTTTTT.

The V call is TRBV10-3, the J call TRBJ2-3; perhaps D is TRBD1 or TRBD2 (5 bases each). The CDR3 consists of 15 residues. V was shortened by 3 bases and J by 2 bases, with 12 bases between the two germline ends. Germline assignment: CDR1 ENHRY and CDR2 SYGVKD. CDR3 coding DNA: TGTGCCATCAGTGATGGGACCAGGTACACAGATACGCAGTATTTT. Protein sequence: CAISDGTRYTDTQYF.

The sample holds many counts of this clonotype. This chain links TRBV5-1 with TRBJ2-3; 13 nucleotides align to TRBD2. CDR1 and CDR2 from the germline V gene are SGHRS and YFSETQ. The trim removed 4 bases at V and 3 bases at J, leaving 5 bases unmatched. The CDR3 covers 16 residues. CDR3 sequence (DNA): TGCGCCAGCAGCAGGACTAGCGGGAGAGTGACAGATACGCAGTATTTT. This sequence encodes CASSRTSGRVTDTQYF.

This clonotype was found many times. V usage is TRBV29-1 and J usage is TRBJ1-6; 7 bases are a match to TRBD1. The CDR3 loop spans 14 amino acids. Per the germline V gene, CDR1 is SQVTM and CDR2 is ANQGSEA. The J segment lost 3 bases and the V segment lost 6 bases, leaving 5 bases of the junction unmatched. CDR3 residues: CSVLQGDYNSPLHF. CDR3 sequence (DNA): TGCAGCGTCCTTCAGGGGGACTATAATTCACCCCTCCACTTT.

This clonotype occurred many times. The chain couples TRBV6-5 to TRBJ1-2; 7 nucleotides match TRBD1. Germline-derived CDR1 and CDR2 are MNHEY and SVGAGI. The CDR3 contains 13 residues. J gave up 8 bases and V 2 bases, and 5 bases lay outside the gene matches. The CDR3: CASSYVTGSGYTF. CDR3 nucleotide sequence: TGTGCCAGCAGTTACGTGACAGGGTCGGGCTACACCTTC.

This clonotype was detected ten times or more. The chain joins TRBV24-1 to TRBJ2-2; D is unclear. The CDR3 extends over 12 amino acids. The ends were cut back, 10 bases at V and 0 bases at J, with 5 bases in the middle. CDR1 and CDR2 from the germline V gene are KGHDR and SFDVKD. CDR3 sequence (DNA): TGTGCCACAGGTCCGAACACCGGGGAGCTGTTTTTT. Its translation: CATGPNTGELFF.

J is TRBJ2-1 and V is TRBV11-2, with 8 bases identical to TRBD2. CDR3 length: 14 residues. Germline V gene lookup returns CDR1 SGHAT and CDR2 FQNNGV. The J segment lost 8 bases and the V segment lost 4 bases, leaving 7 bases of the junction unmatched. CDR3 residues: CASSSGGVLDEQFF. The CDR3, as DNA: TGTGCCAGCAGCTCGGGGGGGGTTTTGGATGAGCAGTTCTTC.

This clonotype was recorded at least ten times. The chain employs TRBV3-1 and TRBJ2-1; weak D call: TRBD1 (5 bases). Trimming removed 1 base from V and 9 bases from J, with 7 bases in between. From germline, CDR1 is LGHDT and CDR2 YNNKEL (reference sequence). The CDR3 extends over 12 amino acids. CDR3 in DNA: TGTGCCAGCAGCCAAGCAGGGCCTGAGCAGTTCTTC. It translates to CASSQAGPEQFF.

J is TRBJ2-5 and V is TRBV7-3; D possibly corresponds to TRBD2 (7 bases). The germline CDR1 and CDR2 sequences are SGHTA and FQGTGA. This CDR3 region has 16 residues. Trimming cost V 3 bases and J 2 bases, with 16 bases left between them. The CDR3 DNA sequence: TGTGCCAGCAGCTTGAGGGGGGGGGCTCAGCAAGAGACCCAGTACTTC. It codes for CASSLRGGAQQETQYF.

This clonotype was observed a few times. Here the CDR3 reads CAITSGLAGGTDTQYF. In DNA, the CDR3 is TGTGCCATCACCTCGGGACTAGCGGGAGGAACAGATACGCAGTATTTT. The chain links TRBV10-3 to TRBJ2-3, with 15 positions matching TRBD2. V lost 7 bases, J lost 3 bases, and 5 bases stayed unmatched. Germline V lookup: CDR1 ENHRY, CDR2 SYGVKD. The CDR3 loop spans 16 amino acids.

This clonotype was counted at least ten times. This chain links TRBV20-1 with TRBJ2-3; TRBD2 agrees at 16 bases. The V gene's germline CDR1 is DFQATT and CDR2 SNEGSKA (reference sequence). This CDR3 is 17 amino acids long. V shed 6 bases, J shed 4 bases, and the junction held 10 bases outside the gene matches. CDR3 in amino acids: CSAGGLAGGPFADTQYF. The DNA of the CDR3 is TGCAGTGCGGGGGGACTAGCGGGAGGGCCTTTCGCAGATACGCAGTATTTT.

For this clonotype: A much larger clonotype is one base distant, so this may be a read error. V gene TRBV6-1 combines with J gene TRBJ1-4; D is uncertain. The CDR3 loop spans 14 amino acids. The V gene's germline CDR1 is MNHNS and CDR2 SASEGT. V lost 5 bases and J 4 bases, leaving 11 bases between the germline ends. CDR3 sequence reads: CASSPVRYNEKLFF. The CDR3 bases are TGTGCCAGCAGTCCTGTACGGTATAATGAAAAACTGTTTTTT.

The J gene is TRBJ1-6, the V gene TRBV3-1; D uncertain. V dropped 0 bases and J dropped 9 bases, with 6 bases sitting between them. The CDR3 has 13 residues. From germline, CDR1 is LGHDT and CDR2 YNNKEL (reference sequence). CDR3 in DNA: TGTGCCAGCAGCCAAGATCTGGGTTCACCCCTCCACTTT. Translated: CASSQDLGSPLHF.

This clonotype appeared many times. The chain joins TRBV9 to TRBJ2-7; 12 bases align to TRBD2. CDR3 length: 15 residues. The junction had 2 bases not matched to a gene; V was cut back by 0 bases and J by 4 bases. Germline CDR1 reads SGDLS; CDR2 reads YYNGEE. CDR3 residues: CASSVGLAGAYEQYF. CDR3 nucleotides: TGTGCCAGCAGCGTAGGACTAGCGGGAGCGTACGAGCAGTACTTC.